The 3 T cell receptor beta chains listed next were all sequenced from one sample in a study of regulatory T cells in long-lasting Graves disease. Relying on iRepertoire HTBI primers and Arm-PCR of CDR3 regions, the team built TCR beta libraries. Each CDR3 protein gets one entry after TCRdb re-called the multiplex PCR reads with MiXCR. Seen here are about 330,000 distinct CDR3 sequences, 15% to 20% observed once, and the top ten hold roughly 21%. Time point denoted: newly diagnosed GD, antithyroid drugs for less than 3 months. From RNA extracted from PBMCs, the TCR library was made. This same sample was also part of a study on T cells in Graves' hyperthyroidism and ophthalmopathy.

The material was peripheral blood mononuclear cells (PBMCs), obtained at new diagnosis, from a patient treated with antithyroid drugs. The receptors here all came from a woman aged 18 to 35 with Graves disease.

This clonotype was found many times. The rearrangement uses TRBV5-1 and TRBJ2-7; D unresolved. V was trimmed by 4 bases and J by 0 bases, leaving 17 bases between them. CDR1 SGHRS and CDR2 YFSETQ come from the germline V gene. The CDR3 loop spans 16 amino acids. The CDR3 protein is CASSGSIGKSSYEQYF. The CDR3 DNA sequence: TGCGCCAGCAGCGGATCTATCGGCAAGAGCTCCTACGAGCAGTACTTC. Full variable domain (remainder filled in from reference TRBV5-1 and TRBJ2-7): KAGVTQTPRYLIKTRGQQVTLSCSPISGHRSVSWYQQTPGQGLQFLFEYFSETQRNKGNFPGRFSGRQFSNSRSEMNVSTLELGDSALYLCASSGSIGKSSYEQYFGPGTRLTVT.

There are a few counts of this clonotype. V gene TRBV20-1 combines with J gene TRBJ2-5; TRBD2 is a possible D gene (5 bases). The CDR3 totals 13 residues. V was shortened by 1 base and J by 0 bases, with 6 bases between the two germline ends. Germline V CDR1 and CDR2: DFQATT, SNEGSKA (reference sequence). The CDR3: CSARAGNQETQYF. The DNA for the CDR3 is TGCAGTGCTAGAGCGGGGAACCAAGAGACCCAGTACTTC.

This clonotype was detected ten times or more. The V and J genes are TRBV3-1 and TRBJ1-1; a possible D gene is TRBD1 (6 bases). This CDR3 has 14 residues. Germline CDR1 and CDR2: LGHDT and YNNKEL (reference sequence). V lost 1 base and J lost 2, with 8 bases in between. CDR3 coding DNA: TGTGCCAGCAGCCAAGGGACAGTTAACACTGAAGCTTTCTTT. Amino acids: CASSQGTVNTEAFF.